Listed below are T cell receptor beta chains from one sample, sequenced in a study of T cells in Graves' hyperthyroidism and ophthalmopathy. TCRdb analysed the multiplex PCR reads with MiXCR anew, one entry per CDR3 protein. This table holds some 550,000 distinct CDR3 sequences, approximately 15% found once. Sequencing was carried out using blood. These TCRs come from a woman aged 40 to 50 with Graves' ophthalmopathy. Both conserved end residues are part of each CDR3. The D gene is left open where the match is weak. Some rows mark clone size as missing; the rest say once, few, many or name a class of expanded clone.

D gene | clone size | J gene | V gene | CDR3 protein | CDR3 DNA
TRBD1 | few | TRBJ1-2 | TRBV6-1 | CASSYSGQAFYGYTF | TGTGCCAGCAGTTATTCAGGACAGGCGTTCTATGGCTACACCTTC
TRBD2 | few | TRBJ2-5 | TRBV4-1 | CASSQERTSGGALETQYF | TGCGCCAGCAGCCAAGAACGGACTAGCGGGGGGGCATTGGAGACCCAGTACTTC
NA | NA | TRBJ2-2 | TRBV7-9 | CASSPLPKRAGELFF | TGTGCCAGCAGCCCCCTTCCCAAGCGCGCCGGGGAGCTGTTTTTT
NA | NA | TRBJ1-2 | TRBV2 | CASSESGRSGYTF | TGTGCCAGCAGTGAAAGCGGGAGGAGTGGCTACACCTTC
NA | NA | TRBJ2-7 | TRBV20-1 | CSARWGSSYEQYF | TGCAGTGCTAGGTGGGGGAGCTCCTACGAGCAGTACTTC
TRBD2 | NA | TRBJ2-2 | TRBV2 | CASSREGGRAGAGELFF | TGTGCCAGCAGTAGAGAAGGCGGGAGGGCCGGCGCCGGGGAGCTGTTTTTT
TRBD1 | NA | TRBJ1-2 | TRBV27 | CASSGPGTASGYTF | TGTGCCAGCAGCGGCCCCGGGACAGCCTCAGGCTACACCTTC
NA | many | TRBJ2-1 | TRBV27 | CASKMSSYNEQFF | TGTGCCAGTAAAATGAGCTCCTACAATGAGCAGTTCTTC
TRBD1 | many | TRBJ1-1 | TRBV7-6 | CASSRILTGQRLNTEAFF | TGTGCCAGCAGCCGTATTCTGACGGGACAGCGATTGAACACTGAAGCTTTCTTT
NA | many | TRBJ2-5 | TRBV4-1 | CASSWEIQETQYF | TGCGCCAGCAGCTGGGAGATCCAAGAGACCCAGTACTTC
TRBD1 | many | TRBJ2-3 | TRBV20-1 | CSARGTESTDTQYF | TGCAGTGCTAGGGGGACAGAGAGCACAGATACGCAGTATTTT
NA | many | TRBJ1-2 | TRBV20-1 | CSAEQGSQEGYTF | TGCAGTGCTGAACAGGGTTCTCAGGAGGGCTACACCTTC
NA | many | TRBJ2-7 | TRBV28 | CASSLKALEYEQYF | TGTGCCAGCAGTTTAAAGGCACTGGAATACGAGCAGTACTTC
TRBD1 | few | TRBJ2-1 | TRBV9 | CASSVAGGTGEQFF | TGTGCCAGCAGCGTCGCGGGCGGGACAGGTGAGCAGTTCTTC
NA | few | TRBJ2-2 | TRBV7-9 | CASSRISGELFF | TGTGCCAGCAGCAGGATCTCCGGGGAGCTGTTTTTT
NA | NA | TRBJ2-5 | TRBV18 | CASSPTGTLGETQYF | TGTGCCAGCTCACCTACCGGGACCCTGGGAGAGACCCAGTACTTC
TRBD2 | few | TRBJ2-1 | TRBV12-3/TRBV12-4 | CASSLEGRGGNNEQFF | TGTGCCAGCAGTTTGGAAGGGCGGGGGGGAAACAATGAGCAGTTCTTC
NA | many | TRBJ1-1 | TRBV30 | CAWSRLRNTEAFF | TGTGCCTGGAGCCGACTCAGAAACACTGAAGCTTTCTTT
TRBD1 | many | TRBJ1-5 | TRBV6-1 | CASSSTGARTQPQHF | TGTGCCAGCTCCAGTACAGGGGCGCGTACTCAGCCCCAGCATTTT
NA | few | TRBJ2-1 | TRBV7-9 | CASSKWGGHEQFF | TGTGCCAGCAGCAAGTGGGGTGGGCATGAGCAGTTCTTC
NA | many | TRBJ1-1 | TRBV12-3/TRBV12-4 | CASSLYWGLKNTEAFF | TGTGCCAGCAGTTTATACTGGGGGCTGAAGAACACTGAAGCTTTCTTT
NA | few | TRBJ2-7 | TRBV7-2 | CASSLGGESSYEQYF | TGTGCCAGCAGCTTAGGCGGGGAGAGCTCCTACGAGCAGTACTTC
NA | few | TRBJ2-6 | TRBV12-3/TRBV12-4 | CASNNLGRASGANVLTF | TGTGCCAGCAATAATCTGGGCAGGGCATCCGGGGCCAACGTCCTGACTTTC
NA | few | TRBJ1-2 | TRBV3-1 | CASSQPGALYGYTF | TGTGCCAGCAGCCAACCAGGAGCGTTGTATGGCTACACCTTC
TRBD2 | few | TRBJ2-1 | TRBV6-1 | CASGETSGINEQFF | TGTGCCAGCGGGGAGACTAGCGGGATCAATGAGCAGTTCTTC
TRBD1 | NA | TRBJ2-7 | TRBV2 | CVSSRQGGNYEQYF | TGTGTCAGCAGTAGACAGGGGGGGAACTACGAGCAGTACTTC
NA | many | TRBJ2-7 | TRBV27 | CASSPWTPLGAEQYF | TGTGCCAGCAGTCCGTGGACTCCTCTAGGGGCCGAGCAGTACTTC
NA | few | TRBJ2-5 | TRBV27 | CASSLLGSETQYF | TGTGCCAGCAGTTTATTGGGGTCGGAGACCCAGTACTTC
NA | few | TRBJ2-2 | TRBV2 | CASSEKLGSGELFF | TGTGCCAGCAGTGAAAAGTTAGGTAGCGGGGAGCTGTTTTTT
NA | many | TRBJ2-3 | TRBV3-1 | CASSQEGADTQYF | TGTGCCAGCAGCCAAGAAGGGGCAGATACGCAGTATTTT
NA | many | TRBJ1-5 | TRBV19 | CASSIQGSNQPQHF | TGTGCCAGTAGTATTCAGGGGAGCAATCAGCCCCAGCATTTT
NA | NA | TRBJ2-3 | TRBV19 | CASSPRPGESTDTQYF | TGTGCCAGTAGTCCAAGACCCGGGGAAAGCACAGATACGCAGTATTTT
TRBD2 | few | TRBJ2-7 | TRBV7-2 | CASSLLGYRTSGSYEQYF | TGTGCCAGCAGCTTATTAGGGTACAGGACTAGCGGCTCCTACGAGCAGTACTTC
NA | few | TRBJ2-3 | TRBV5-1 | CASSPGDAERTDTQYF | TGCGCCAGCAGCCCGGGGGACGCAGAGAGAACAGATACGCAGTATTTT
TRBD1 | many | TRBJ2-7 | TRBV2 | CASSGQGLYEQYF | TGTGCCAGCAGCGGACAGGGCCTCTACGAGCAGTACTTC
NA | few | TRBJ1-1 | TRBV29-1 | CSVASGSTEAFF | TGCAGCGTTGCGTCAGGGTCCACTGAAGCTTTCTTT
NA | NA | TRBJ1-4 | TRBV20-1 | CSAHRDYEKLFF | TGCAGTGCGCACAGGGATTATGAAAAACTGTTTTTT
TRBD1 | NA | TRBJ1-4 | TRBV9 | CASSVGTGPAREKLFF | TGTGCCAGCAGCGTAGGGACAGGCCCCGCACGTGAAAAACTGTTTTTT
TRBD2 | NA | TRBJ2-3 | TRBV6-8 | CASSYPSSGSRSTDTQYF | TGTGCCAGCAGTTACCCCTCTAGCGGGAGCCGTAGCACAGATACGCAGTATTTT
TRBD1 | few | TRBJ1-1 | TRBV29-1 | CSVDRVNTEAFF | TGCAGCGTGGACAGGGTGAACACTGAAGCTTTCTTT
TRBD1 | NA | TRBJ2-2 | TRBV19 | CASRRDRGPGELFF | TGTGCCAGTAGGCGGGACAGGGGGCCCGGGGAGCTGTTTTTT
NA | few | TRBJ2-7 | TRBV2 | CASYRDRTPSEQYF | TGTGCCAGCTACCGGGACCGGACTCCCTCCGAGCAGTACTTC
NA | few | TRBJ1-1 | TRBV19 | CASMRLNTEAFF | TGTGCCAGTATGCGTCTGAACACTGAAGCTTTCTTT
NA | few | TRBJ2-7 | TRBV5-1 | CASSLVSDEQYF | TGCGCCAGCAGCTTGGTTAGTGACGAGCAGTACTTC
NA | few | TRBJ1-6 | TRBV6-1 | CASSRGTPPSLHF | TGTGCCAGCAGTCGGGGGACCCCTCCGTCCCTCCACTTT
TRBD1 | many | TRBJ1-1 | TRBV11-2 | CASSFNRGTEAFF | TGTGCCAGCAGCTTTAACAGGGGCACTGAAGCTTTCTTT
NA | many | TRBJ1-5 | TRBV6-6 | CASSYSSPVQASNQPQHF | TGTGCCAGCAGTTACTCGAGCCCCGTACAAGCTAGCAATCAGCCCCAGCATTTT
NA | NA | TRBJ2-7 | TRBV6-1 | CARQGRYEQYF | TGTGCCAGACAGGGCCGCTACGAGCAGTACTTC
TRBD2 | NA | TRBJ2-1 | TRBV3-1 | CASSLRPTSGGRNEQFF | TGTGCCAGCAGCCTCCGCCCGACTAGCGGGGGCCGCAATGAGCAGTTCTTC
TRBD1 | many | TRBJ1-1 | TRBV27 | CASRRTGALTEAFF | TGTGCCAGCAGGCGGACAGGGGCCCTCACTGAAGCTTTCTTT
NA | many | TRBJ1-1 | TRBV15 | CATSRGGLLNTEAFF | TGTGCCACCAGCAGAGGCGGACTTTTGAACACTGAAGCTTTCTTT
NA | few | TRBJ2-6 | TRBV29-1 | CSVGWGANVLTF | TGCAGCGTTGGTTGGGGGGCCAACGTCCTGACTTTC